This T cell receptor (beta chain) was observed in a study of cytomegalovirus exposure and HLA in healthy donors. Primers for the PCR totalled 60 Vbeta and 13 Jbeta. Method: immunoSEQ multiplex PCR; TCRdb's copy keeps in-frame clones and lacks some. Of around 150,000 clones in the sample, around 80% are singletons; the top ten hold around 2.2%. Material: PBMCs. The TCR originated in a man younger than 40 in good health and CMV-seronegative.

Here the CDR3 reads CASSAGFTEAFF. The CDR3 nucleotides read TGTGCCAGCAGCGCAGGGTTCACTGAAGCTTTCTTT. This chain connects TRBV7-9 to TRBJ1-1; tentative D call: TRBD1 (5 bases). The CDR3 contains 12 residues. Germline CDR1 is SEHNR and CDR2 is FQNEAQ (reference sequence). The ends were cut back, 5 bases at V and 4 bases at J, with 8 bases in the middle.